Sequencing of this T cell receptor (beta chain) was carried out in a study of identical twins. Findings of the study overall: The study drew conclusions from cross-sectional statistical analysis, not from following the same donors.

Germline CDR1 reads MGHDK; CDR2 reads SYGVNS. Trimming removed 5 bases from V and 2 bases from J, with 11 bases in between. The CDR3 contains 14 residues. There are a few counts of this clonotype. Its cognate antigen is unknown. TCRdb re-derived calls from the 5' RACE reads in MiXCR, one entry per CDR3 protein. The repertoire holds around 1.7 million distinct CDR3 sequences, with under 35% as singletons. Sequencing was done on a sample of cord blood. The sequence came from a newborn girl in good health. The gene calls are TRBV25-1 and TRBJ2-3; a weak D match, TRBD2 (6 bases). CDR3 sequence reads: CASSNRDFTDTQYF. As DNA, the CDR3 is TGTGCCAGCAGTAACCGGGACTTCACAGATACGCAGTATTTT.